This T cell receptor (beta chain) was sequenced in a study of cytotoxic CD8 clonotypes in ibrutinib-treated CLL. The CDR3 extends over 11 amino acids. Trimming left V 9 bases short and J 6 bases short, with 12 bases between. Germline V gene lookup returns CDR1 WSHSY and CDR2 SAAADI. The method was immunoSEQ multiplex PCR; TCRdb's version includes in-frame clones alone and lacks a portion of them. The sample includes 300,000 or so clones, 67% of them seen just once. The origin of this receptor is a human donor with chronic lymphocytic leukemia. Sequencing was performed on PBMCs, taken after 36 months of ibrutinib treatment. V usage is TRBV10-2 and J usage is TRBJ2-7; no reliable D call. CDR3 sequence: CASGWGSEQYF. In nucleotides, the CDR3 is TGCGCCAGTGGGTGGGGTTCCGAGCAGTACTTC.